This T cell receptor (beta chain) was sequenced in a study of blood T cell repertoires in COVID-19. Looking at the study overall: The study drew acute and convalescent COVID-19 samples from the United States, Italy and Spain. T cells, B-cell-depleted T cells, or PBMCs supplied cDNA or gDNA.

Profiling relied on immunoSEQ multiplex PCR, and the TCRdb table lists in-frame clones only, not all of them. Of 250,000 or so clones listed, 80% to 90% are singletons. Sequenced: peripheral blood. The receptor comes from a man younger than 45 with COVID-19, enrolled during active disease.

The CDR3 region is CARGGSGLKAYEQYF. DNA of the CDR3: TGTGCCAGGGGGGGGTCGGGACTCAAGGCCTACGAGCAGTACTTC. The chain links TRBV7-5 to TRBJ2-7; the DNA was not compared with TRBD2, the D call given in the table. TRBV7-5 is labeled a pseudogene. The length of the CDR3 is 15 residues.